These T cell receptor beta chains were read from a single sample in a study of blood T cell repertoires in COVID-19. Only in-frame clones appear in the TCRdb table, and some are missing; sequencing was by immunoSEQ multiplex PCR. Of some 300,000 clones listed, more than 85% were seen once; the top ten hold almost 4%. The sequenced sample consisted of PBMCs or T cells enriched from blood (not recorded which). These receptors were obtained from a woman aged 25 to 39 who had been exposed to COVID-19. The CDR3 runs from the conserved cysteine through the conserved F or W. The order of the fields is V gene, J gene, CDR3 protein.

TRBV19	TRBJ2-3	CASSIDTGARTDTQYF
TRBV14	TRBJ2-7	CASSQDNAAGTYEQYF
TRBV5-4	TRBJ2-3	CASSTGVPTDTQYF
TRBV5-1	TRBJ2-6	CASSSGTGVGGANVLTF
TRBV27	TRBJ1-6	CASQDRENSPLHF
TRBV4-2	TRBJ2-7	CASSQEAGSYEQYF
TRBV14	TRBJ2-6	CASSQGVLRGGPGANVLTF
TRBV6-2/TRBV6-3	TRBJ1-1	CASSYSWGDRSLPFF
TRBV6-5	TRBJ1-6	CASSFQGDSPLHF
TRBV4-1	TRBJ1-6	CASSQVAGVDSPLHF
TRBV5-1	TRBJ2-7	CASSWAGASEQYF
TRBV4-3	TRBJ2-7	CASSQEVGEVYEQYF
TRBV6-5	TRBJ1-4	CAATGAGRNEKLFF
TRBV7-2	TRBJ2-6	CASSFPGQKFYSGANVLTF
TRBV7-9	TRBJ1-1	CASSPTRREGEAFF
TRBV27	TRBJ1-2	CASSRLLSGTGEYGYTF
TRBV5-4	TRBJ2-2	CASSFPQFVAGETGELFF
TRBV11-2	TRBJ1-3	CASSSRTGGGGGNTIYF
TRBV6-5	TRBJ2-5	CASELAGSQETQYF
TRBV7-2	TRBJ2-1	CASSLVLGPQPHLNEQFF
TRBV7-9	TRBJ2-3	CASSYRDSHTDTQYF
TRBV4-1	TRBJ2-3	CASSQVIGQGAGDTQYF
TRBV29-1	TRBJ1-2	CSVVDTPAGGIYGYTF
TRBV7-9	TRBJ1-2	CASSIGQGPYGYTF
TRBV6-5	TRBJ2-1	CATGVTGGRNEQFF
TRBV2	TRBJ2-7	CATCTTQDREDYEQYF
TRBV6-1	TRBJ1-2	CASSERPLRGGYGYTF
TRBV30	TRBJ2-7	CAWSPSHEQYF
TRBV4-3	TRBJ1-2	CASSLSPSIRQGAYGYTF
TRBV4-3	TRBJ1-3	CASSQYRGDGNTIYF
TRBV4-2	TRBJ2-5	CASSQDPQGPGETQYF
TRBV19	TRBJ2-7	CASQRTTSSYEQYF
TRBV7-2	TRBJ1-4	CASSLAGGTFEKLFF
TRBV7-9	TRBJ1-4	CASSLAGGGEKLFF
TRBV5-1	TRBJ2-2	CASSTSPRATGELFF
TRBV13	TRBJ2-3	CASSLGQGSPDTQYF
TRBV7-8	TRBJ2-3	CASSSGLAGTDTQYF
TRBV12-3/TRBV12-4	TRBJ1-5	CASSPRGKWPQHF
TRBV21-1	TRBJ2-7	CASSKGWGQISSYEQYF
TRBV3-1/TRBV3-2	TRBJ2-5	CASSQGQGGETQYF
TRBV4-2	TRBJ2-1	CASSHLAGDPGDNEQFF
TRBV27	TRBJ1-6	CASSDRNRGVYNSPLHF